The rows below give T cell receptor beta chains drawn from one sample of a study of blood T cell repertoires in COVID-19. Profiling relied on immunoSEQ multiplex PCR, and the TCRdb table lists in-frame clones only, not all of them. The data show approximately 42,000 clones, around 75% seen once. The sequencing input was peripheral blood. Receptor source: an elderly man with acute or convalescent COVID-19. Both conserved end residues are part of each CDR3. The order of the fields is CDR3 DNA, CDR3 protein, J gene, D gene, V gene, CDR3 length, clone size. The D gene is left open where the match is weak. Clone size is stated in some rows and not others, as once, few, many or a class when expanded.

CDR3nt: TGTGCCAGCAGTTTTGGGGGCTACGGGCAGTATTTT
CDR3aa: CASSFGGYGQYF
j_gene: TRBJ2-3
d_gene: .
v_gene: TRBV27
len: 12
abundance: .

CDR3nt: TGTGCCAGCAGCTTCATTGGGGCTATGGGGTACAATGAGCAGTTCTTC
CDR3aa: CASSFIGAMGYNEQFF
j_gene: TRBJ2-1
d_gene: .
v_gene: TRBV13
len: 16
abundance: .

CDR3nt: TGCGCCAGCAGCTTGGCCGCAGGGGCGAGCTATGGCTACACCTTC
CDR3aa: CASSLAAGASYGYTF
j_gene: TRBJ1-2
d_gene: .
v_gene: TRBV5-1
len: 15
abundance: .

CDR3nt: TGTGCCAGCAGCTTGGATGGGGGGGTATACAATGAGCAGTTCTTC
CDR3aa: CASSLDGGVYNEQFF
j_gene: TRBJ2-1
d_gene: TRBD2
v_gene: TRBV5-5
len: 15
abundance: .

CDR3nt: TGTGCCAGCAGTACCAGTCCTGCAACAGATACGCAGTATTTT
CDR3aa: CASSTSPATDTQYF
j_gene: TRBJ2-3
d_gene: .
v_gene: TRBV28
len: 14
abundance: .

CDR3nt: TGTGCCAGCAGTTACTCAGGGGAAAATTCACCCCTCCACTTT
CDR3aa: CASSYSGENSPLHF
j_gene: TRBJ1-6
d_gene: .
v_gene: TRBV6-2/TRBV6-3
len: 14
abundance: .

CDR3nt: TGTGCCACCAGCAGAGATAGGAGCCGGGGGAGCTACACCTTC
CDR3aa: CATSRDRSRGSYTF
j_gene: TRBJ1-2
d_gene: .
v_gene: TRBV15
len: 14
abundance: .

CDR3nt: TGTGCCAGCAGTCTGGTGGGGGCGCTTGGAAACACCATATATTTT
CDR3aa: CASSLVGALGNTIYF
j_gene: TRBJ1-3
d_gene: .
v_gene: TRBV28
len: 15
abundance: .

CDR3nt: TGTGCCAGTAGTATCCTCGGGACTCCTTCAGCCAGTGAGCAGTTCTTC
CDR3aa: CASSILGTPSASEQFF
j_gene: TRBJ2-1
d_gene: .
v_gene: TRBV19
len: 16
abundance: .

CDR3nt: TGTGCCAGCAGTAACAGGCGAGTTTCTAACACTGAAGCTTTCTTT
CDR3aa: CASSNRRVSNTEAFF
j_gene: TRBJ1-1
d_gene: .
v_gene: TRBV3-1/TRBV3-2
len: 15
abundance: few

CDR3nt: TGCGCCAGCAGCCGAACACTAGCGGGGTACACAGATACGCAGTATTTT
CDR3aa: CASSRTLAGYTDTQYF
j_gene: TRBJ2-3
d_gene: TRBD2
v_gene: TRBV4-1
len: 16
abundance: .

CDR3nt: TGTGCCAGCTCACCGGCAGGGCCTGGAAACACCATATATTTT
CDR3aa: CASSPAGPGNTIYF
j_gene: TRBJ1-3
d_gene: .
v_gene: TRBV18
len: 14
abundance: .